Included here is one T cell receptor (beta chain) sequence, with context. It has no known antigen specificity. It has no much larger one-base neighbor in the sample; base qualities were not kept. The CDR3 sequence holds 15 residues, the cysteine and phenylalanine included. Kept here is only the CDR3 DNA, which spans 45 bases and is read in frame from base 1. The junction shows trimming of 4 bases on V and 6 bases on J, plus 14 bases between the germline ends. The germline V gene gives CDR1 as SGHTS and CDR2 as YDEGEE. This specimen belongs to a study of blood T cell repertoires in COVID-19 (dated by TCRdb to between 2020 and 2021). About the full investigation: Samples from collaborators originated in the United States, Italy and Spain and spanned both the acute and convalescent phases of COVID-19. A de-identified subject ID, COVID-19 status, age in years and sex were almost always included in the sample metadata. The repertoires were released in a freely available public database meant as a resource for research on the immune response to SARS-CoV-2. Samples were obtained from the ongoing ImmuneRACE study (first 160 participants) and from 1,254 subjects provided by 6 global collaborators. The dataset comprised deeply sampled blood TCRbeta repertoires from subjects exposed to, actively infected with, or recovered from COVID-19. The prospective study material was composed of cDNA or gDNA derived from T cells, B-cell-depleted T cells, or PBMCs. Where HLA class I and class II types were available, the types were taken from metadata supplied by the sample provider, not from assay-based typing. What the study reported, not specific to this receptor: The quantity of clinical and demographic metadata differed by source and by participant and was supplied without curation.

The immunoSEQ Assay, a bias-controlled multiplex PCR, was used to amplify TCRbeta CDR3 regions from genomic DNA. In the original analysis: The number of nucleated cells in each sample was estimated by amplification of reference gene primers within the assay. To quantify the absolute abundance of each unique TCRbeta CDR3 rearrangement, sequence reads were collapsed and filtered. For each sample, productive Simpson clonality was calculated as the square root of Simpson's diversity index over productive rearrangements. Imported from immuneACCESS, the table was reduced by TCRdb to in-frame sequences with V and J called. These copies leave out some clones; in studies compared against another copy, an unresolved V gene accounts for under half, and the cause of the remainder is not known. For V, J and clone size, that table is used; D and trimming come from the DNA. In this sample the table shows under 95,000 clones, 80% to 90% of which occur a single time. Approximately 6.4% of the sample goes to the ten largest clones.

Collaborating institutions collected whole blood in K2EDTA tubes following their own protocols. Collaborator samples were shipped for TCRbeta analysis as frozen whole blood, isolated PBMCs, or DNA extracted from either sample type. Recombination connected TRBV5-8 to TRBJ1-6; a tentative D match to TRBD1 spans 6 bases. Sequenced sample: peripheral blood. This TCR came from a woman between 50 and 59 years old with acute or convalescent COVID-19. The DNA sequence is as follows: TGTGCCAGCAGCCTCGGACAGACGTCTAATTCACCCCTCCACTTT. This encodes CASSLGQTSNSPLHF.